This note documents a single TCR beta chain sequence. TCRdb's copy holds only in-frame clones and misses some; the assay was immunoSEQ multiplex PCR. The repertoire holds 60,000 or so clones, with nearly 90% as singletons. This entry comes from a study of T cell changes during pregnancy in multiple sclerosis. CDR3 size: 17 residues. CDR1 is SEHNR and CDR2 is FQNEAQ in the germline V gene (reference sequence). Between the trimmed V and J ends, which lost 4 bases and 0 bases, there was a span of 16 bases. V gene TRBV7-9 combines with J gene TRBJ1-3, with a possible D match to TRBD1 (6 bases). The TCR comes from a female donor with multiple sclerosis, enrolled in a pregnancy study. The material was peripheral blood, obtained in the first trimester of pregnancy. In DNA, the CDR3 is TGTGCCAGCAGCTCCCCAACGGACAGTCGCTCTGGAAACACCATATATTTT. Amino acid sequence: CASSSPTDSRSGNTIYF.